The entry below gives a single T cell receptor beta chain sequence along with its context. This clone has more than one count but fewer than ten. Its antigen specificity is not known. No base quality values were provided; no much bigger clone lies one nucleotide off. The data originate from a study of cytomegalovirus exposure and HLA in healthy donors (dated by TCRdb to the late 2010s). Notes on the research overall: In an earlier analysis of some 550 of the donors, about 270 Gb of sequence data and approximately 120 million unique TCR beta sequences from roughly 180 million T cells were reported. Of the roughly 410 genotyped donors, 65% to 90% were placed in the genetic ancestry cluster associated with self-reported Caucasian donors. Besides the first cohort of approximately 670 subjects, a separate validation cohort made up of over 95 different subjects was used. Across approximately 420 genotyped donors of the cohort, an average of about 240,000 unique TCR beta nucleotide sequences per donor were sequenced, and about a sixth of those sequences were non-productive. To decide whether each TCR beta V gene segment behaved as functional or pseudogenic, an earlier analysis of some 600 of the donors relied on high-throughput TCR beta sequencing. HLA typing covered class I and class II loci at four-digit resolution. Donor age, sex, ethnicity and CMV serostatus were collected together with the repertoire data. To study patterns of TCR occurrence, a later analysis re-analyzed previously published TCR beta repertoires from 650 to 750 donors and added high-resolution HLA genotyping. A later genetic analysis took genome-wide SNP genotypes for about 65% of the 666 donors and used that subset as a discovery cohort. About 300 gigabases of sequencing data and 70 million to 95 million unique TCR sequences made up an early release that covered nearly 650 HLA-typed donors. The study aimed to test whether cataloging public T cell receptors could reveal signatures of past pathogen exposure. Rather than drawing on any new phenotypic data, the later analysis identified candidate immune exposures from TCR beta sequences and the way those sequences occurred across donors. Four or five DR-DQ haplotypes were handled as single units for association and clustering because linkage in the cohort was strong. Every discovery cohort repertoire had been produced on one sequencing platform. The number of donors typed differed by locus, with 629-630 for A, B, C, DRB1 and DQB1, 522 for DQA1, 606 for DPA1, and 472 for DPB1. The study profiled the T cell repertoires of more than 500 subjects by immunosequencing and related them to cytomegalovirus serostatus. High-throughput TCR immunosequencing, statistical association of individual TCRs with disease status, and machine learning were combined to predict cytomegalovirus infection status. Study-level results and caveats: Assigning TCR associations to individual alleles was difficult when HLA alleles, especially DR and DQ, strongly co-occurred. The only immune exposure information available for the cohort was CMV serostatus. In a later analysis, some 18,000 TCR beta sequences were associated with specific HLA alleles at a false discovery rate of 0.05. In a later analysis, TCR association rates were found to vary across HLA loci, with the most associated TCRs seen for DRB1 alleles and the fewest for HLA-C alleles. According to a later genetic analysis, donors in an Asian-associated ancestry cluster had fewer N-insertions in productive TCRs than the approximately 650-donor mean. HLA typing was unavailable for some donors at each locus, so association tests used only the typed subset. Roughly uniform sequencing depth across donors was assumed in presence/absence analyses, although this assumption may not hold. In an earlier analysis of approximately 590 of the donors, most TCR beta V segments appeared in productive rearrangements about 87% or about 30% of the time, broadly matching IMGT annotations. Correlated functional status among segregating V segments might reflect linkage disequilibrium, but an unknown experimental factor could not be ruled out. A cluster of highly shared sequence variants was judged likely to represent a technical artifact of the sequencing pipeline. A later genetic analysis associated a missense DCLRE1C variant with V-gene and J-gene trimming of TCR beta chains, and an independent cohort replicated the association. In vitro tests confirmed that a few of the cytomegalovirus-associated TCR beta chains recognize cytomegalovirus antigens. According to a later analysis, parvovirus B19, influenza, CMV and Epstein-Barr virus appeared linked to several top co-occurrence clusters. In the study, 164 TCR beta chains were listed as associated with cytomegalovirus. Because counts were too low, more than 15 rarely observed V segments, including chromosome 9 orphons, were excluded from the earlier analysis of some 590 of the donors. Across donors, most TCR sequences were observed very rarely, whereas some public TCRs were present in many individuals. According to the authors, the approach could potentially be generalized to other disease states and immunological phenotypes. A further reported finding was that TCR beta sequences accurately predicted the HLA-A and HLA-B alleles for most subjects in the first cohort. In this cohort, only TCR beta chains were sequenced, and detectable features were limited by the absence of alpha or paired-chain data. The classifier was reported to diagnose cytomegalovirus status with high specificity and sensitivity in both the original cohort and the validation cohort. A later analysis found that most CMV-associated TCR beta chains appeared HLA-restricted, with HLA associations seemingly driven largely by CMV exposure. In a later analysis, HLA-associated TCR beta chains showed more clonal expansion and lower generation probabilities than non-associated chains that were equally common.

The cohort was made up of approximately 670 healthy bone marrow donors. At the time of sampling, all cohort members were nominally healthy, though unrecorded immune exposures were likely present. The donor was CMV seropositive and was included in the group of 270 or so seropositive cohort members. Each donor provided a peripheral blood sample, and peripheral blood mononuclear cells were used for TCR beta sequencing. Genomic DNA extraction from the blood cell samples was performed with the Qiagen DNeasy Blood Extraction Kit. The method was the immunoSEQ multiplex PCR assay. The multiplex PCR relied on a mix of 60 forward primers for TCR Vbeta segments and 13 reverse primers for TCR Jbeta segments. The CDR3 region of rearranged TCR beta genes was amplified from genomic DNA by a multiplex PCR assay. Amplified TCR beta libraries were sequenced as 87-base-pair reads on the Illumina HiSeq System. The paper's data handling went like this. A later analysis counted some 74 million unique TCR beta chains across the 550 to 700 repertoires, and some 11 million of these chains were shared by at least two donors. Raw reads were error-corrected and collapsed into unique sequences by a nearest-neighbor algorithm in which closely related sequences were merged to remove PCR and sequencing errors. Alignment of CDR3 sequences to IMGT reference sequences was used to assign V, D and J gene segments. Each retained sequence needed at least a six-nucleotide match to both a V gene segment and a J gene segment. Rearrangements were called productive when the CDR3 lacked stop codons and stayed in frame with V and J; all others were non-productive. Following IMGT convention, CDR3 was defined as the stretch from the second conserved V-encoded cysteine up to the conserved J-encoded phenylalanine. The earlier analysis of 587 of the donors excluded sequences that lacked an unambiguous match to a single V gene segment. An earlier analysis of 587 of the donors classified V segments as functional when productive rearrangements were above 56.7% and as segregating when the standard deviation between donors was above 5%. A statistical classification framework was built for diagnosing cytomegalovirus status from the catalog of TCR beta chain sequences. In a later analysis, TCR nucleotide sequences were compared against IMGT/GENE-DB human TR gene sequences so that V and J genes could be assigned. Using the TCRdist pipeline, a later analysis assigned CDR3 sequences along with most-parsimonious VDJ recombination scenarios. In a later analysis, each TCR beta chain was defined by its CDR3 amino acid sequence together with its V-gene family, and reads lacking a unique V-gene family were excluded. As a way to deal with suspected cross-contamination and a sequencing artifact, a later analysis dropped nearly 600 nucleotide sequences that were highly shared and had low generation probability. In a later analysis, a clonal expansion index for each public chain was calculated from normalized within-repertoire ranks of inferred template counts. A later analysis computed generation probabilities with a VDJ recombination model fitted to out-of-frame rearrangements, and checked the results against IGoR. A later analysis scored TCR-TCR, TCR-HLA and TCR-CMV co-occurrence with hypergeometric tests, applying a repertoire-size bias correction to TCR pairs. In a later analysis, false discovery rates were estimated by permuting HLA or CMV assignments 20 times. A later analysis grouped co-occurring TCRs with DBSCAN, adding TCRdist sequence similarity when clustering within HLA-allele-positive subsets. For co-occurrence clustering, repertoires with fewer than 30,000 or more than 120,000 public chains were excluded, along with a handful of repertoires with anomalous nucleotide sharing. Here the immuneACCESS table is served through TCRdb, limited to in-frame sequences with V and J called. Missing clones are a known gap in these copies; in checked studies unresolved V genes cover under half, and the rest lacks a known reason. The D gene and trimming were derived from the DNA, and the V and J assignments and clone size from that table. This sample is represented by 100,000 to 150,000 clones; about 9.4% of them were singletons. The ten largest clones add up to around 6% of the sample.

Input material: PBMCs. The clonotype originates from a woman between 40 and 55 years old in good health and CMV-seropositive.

The CDR3 reads as follows: CASSPTSGGPTRGTQYF. In nucleotide form, the sequence is TGCGCCAGCAGCCCCACTAGCGGGGGGCCCACGAGGGGGACCCAGTACTTC. Here the chain combines TRBV5-1 and TRBJ2-5; 12 junctional bases match TRBD2. The germline V and J ends show losses of 4 bases and 7 bases respectively, and no gene match explains 14 bases of the junction. The germline V gene sets CDR1 to SGHRS and CDR2 to YFSETQ. The CDR3 contains 17 residues, cysteine and phenylalanine counted. Only the CDR3 DNA stays, 51 bases, in frame from base 1. Full variable domain (CDR3 extended with the reference TRBV5-1 and TRBJ2-5 proteins): KAGVTQTPRYLIKTRGQQVTLSCSPISGHRSVSWYQQTPGQGLQFLFEYFSETQRNKGNFPGRFSGRQFSNSRSEMNVSTLELGDSALYLCASSPTSGGPTRGTQYFGPGTRLLVL.